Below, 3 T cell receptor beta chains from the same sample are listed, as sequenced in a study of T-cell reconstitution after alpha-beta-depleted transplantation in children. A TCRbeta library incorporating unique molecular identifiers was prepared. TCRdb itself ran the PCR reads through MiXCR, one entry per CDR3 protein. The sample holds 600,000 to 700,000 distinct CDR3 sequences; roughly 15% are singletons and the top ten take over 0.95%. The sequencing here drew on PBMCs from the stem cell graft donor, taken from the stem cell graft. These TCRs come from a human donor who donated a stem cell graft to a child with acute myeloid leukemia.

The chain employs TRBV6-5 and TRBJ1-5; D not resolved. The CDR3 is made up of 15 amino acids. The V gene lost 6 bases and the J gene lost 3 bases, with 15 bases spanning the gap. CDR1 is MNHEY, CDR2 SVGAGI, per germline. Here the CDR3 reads CASRFRQGSNQPQHF. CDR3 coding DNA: TGTGCCAGCAGATTTCGCCAAGGGTCCAATCAGCCCCAGCATTTT.

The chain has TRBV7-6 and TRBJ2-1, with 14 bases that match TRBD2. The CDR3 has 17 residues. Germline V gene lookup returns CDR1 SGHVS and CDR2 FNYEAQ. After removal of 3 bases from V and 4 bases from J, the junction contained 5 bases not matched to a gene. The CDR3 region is CASSFRTSGGSYNEQFF. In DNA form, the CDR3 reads TGTGCCAGCAGCTTCAGGACTAGCGGGGGGTCGTACAATGAGCAGTTCTTC. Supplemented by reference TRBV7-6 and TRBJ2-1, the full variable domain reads GAGVSQSPRYKVTKRGQDVALRCDPISGHVSLYWYRQALGQGPEFLTYFNYEAQQDKSGLPNDRFSAERPEGSISTLTIQRTEQRDSAMYRCASSFRTSGGSYNEQFFGPGTRLTVL.

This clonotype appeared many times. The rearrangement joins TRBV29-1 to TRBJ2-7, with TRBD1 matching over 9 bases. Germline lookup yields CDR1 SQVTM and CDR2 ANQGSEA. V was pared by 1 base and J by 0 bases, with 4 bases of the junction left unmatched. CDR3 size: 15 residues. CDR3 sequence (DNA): TGCAGCGTTGAAGGACAGGGGGGGCCCTCCTACGAGCAGTACTTC. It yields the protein CSVEGQGGPSYEQYF.